Below, 27 T cell receptor beta chains from the same sample are listed, as sequenced in a study of shared clonotypes between healthy human individuals (dated by TCRdb to 2018 to 2021). Receptor libraries were prepared by the immunoSEQ multiplex PCR assay. TCRdb obtained this table from immuneACCESS and retained in-frame rearrangements with V and J assigned. These tables miss some clones; where compared with another copy, unresolved V genes account for less than half of the shortfall, and the remainder is unexplained. The table for this sample lists 1.4 million or so clones; 98% to 99% of them were counted only once. Approximately 0.38% of the sample is in the top ten clones. The specimen was naive CD4+ T cells sorted from blood. The meaning of the sample's cell subset or site label: CD45RA+ positively selected. These receptors were obtained from a man aged 25-45 years in good health.

This chain uses TRBV6-5 with TRBJ2-3; no firm D call. Trimming took 8 bases from V and 1 from J, leaving 10 bases between them. The germline gives CDR1 MNHEY, CDR2 SVGAGI. The CDR3 sequence is 13 residues long. The CDR3, as DNA: TGTGCCAGCGGCGAGAGGCGCACAGATACGCAGTATTTT. Amino acid sequence: CASGERRTDTQYF.

This sequence joins TRBV30 and TRBJ1-1; TRBD1 is a possible D gene (6 bases). In germline, CDR1 is GTSNPN, CDR2 SVGIG (reference sequence). This CDR3 region has 12 residues. Trimming left V 7 bases short and J 4 bases short, with 13 bases between. The CDR3 DNA sequence: TGTGCCTCTAACAGGGTACCCACTGAAGCTTTCTTT. It is translated as CASNRVPTEAFF.

The CDR3 DNA is TGCGCCAGCAGCCATCAAGGGGTAGAAGAGACCCAGTACTTC. Its translation is CASSHQGVEETQYF. The chain joins TRBV5-1 to TRBJ2-5; D possibly corresponds to TRBD1 (5 bases). Trimming took off 4 bases at V and 3 bases at J, with 13 bases between the two ends. Germline CDR1 reads SGHRS; CDR2 reads YFSETQ. The CDR3 runs to 14 residues. Filled out from reference TRBV5-1 and TRBJ2-5, the complete variable domain reads KAGVTQTPRYLIKTRGQQVTLSCSPISGHRSVSWYQQTPGQGLQFLFEYFSETQRNKGNFPGRFSGRQFSNSRSEMNVSTLELGDSALYLCASSHQGVEETQYFGPGTRLLVL.

This chain joins TRBV4-1 and TRBJ1-2; D is perhaps TRBD1 (6 bases). The CDR3 length is 18 residues. Germline CDR1 reads MGHRA; CDR2 reads YSYEKL. Trimming removed 0 bases from V and 3 bases from J, with 20 bases in between. This CDR3 is CASSQDPGGSTYDYGYTF. CDR3 DNA: TGCGCCAGCAGCCAAGATCCCGGGGGCAGTACCTATGACTATGGCTACACCTTC.

The rearrangement uses TRBV19 and TRBJ1-5; 7 bases agree with TRBD1. The length of the CDR3 is 16 residues. V shed 3 bases and J 3 bases; nucleotides not matched to a gene: 8. Germline CDR1 is LNHDA and CDR2 is SQIVND (reference sequence). The chain's CDR3 is CASSIMSTGNNQPQHF. Here the CDR3 DNA reads TGTGCCAGTAGTATTATGTCGACAGGGAACAATCAGCCCCAGCATTTT.

CDR3 nucleotide sequence: TGTGCCAGCAGCATTGGACAGGGAGGCACAGATACGCAGTATTTT. This codes for CASSIGQGGTDTQYF. The chain couples TRBV11-2 to TRBJ2-3, with 8 bases fitting TRBD1. Trimming took 5 bases from V and 1 from J; bases not matched to a gene: 5. Germline assignment: CDR1 SGHAT and CDR2 FQNNGV. This CDR3 comprises 15 residues.

The rearrangement links TRBV5-4 to TRBJ2-2; the D is unclear. This CDR3 comprises 14 residues. Trimming shortened V by 0 bases and J by 3 bases, and 6 bases separated the two germline ends. The germline gives CDR1 SGHNT, CDR2 YYREEE (reference sequence). The CDR3 nucleotides read TGTGCCAGCAGCTTGGGACGGGACACCGGGGAGCTGTTTTTT. This encodes CASSLGRDTGELFF. Drawing the rest from reference TRBV5-4 and TRBJ2-2, the complete variable domain is ETGVTQSPTHLIKTRGQQVTLRCSSQSGHNTVSWYQQALGQGPQFIFQYYREEENGRGNFPPRFSGLQFPNYSSELNVNALELDDSALYLCASSLGRDTGELFFGEGSRLTVL.

Regarding this clone: The identical CDR3 is also encoded by other nucleotide sequences in the sample. The V call is TRBV18, the J call TRBJ1-2; a possible D gene is TRBD1 (5 bases). Trimming removed 0 bases at V and 1 base at J, with 9 bases between. CDR1 is KGHSH and CDR2 is LQKENI in the germline V gene. CDR3 length: 15 amino acids. CDR3 nucleotides: TGTGCCAGCTCACCACCAGGGACTGGTAACTATGGCTACACCTTC. It translates to CASSPPGTGNYGYTF.

CDR3 amino acids: CASSLTGYSYGYTF. The CDR3 DNA follows: TGTGCCAGCAGTTTAACGGGGTACAGCTATGGCTACACCTTC. V usage is TRBV28 and J usage is TRBJ1-2; D is undetermined. From germline, CDR1 is MDHEN and CDR2 SYDVKM. The CDR3 runs to 14 residues. Deletions cut 2 bases from V and 4 bases from J, with 11 bases between.

This chain joins TRBV27 and TRBJ2-1; 9 bases match TRBD2. V was pared by 1 base and J by 0 bases, with 1 base of the junction left unmatched. This CDR3 is built from 16 residues. Germline V gene lookup returns CDR1 MNHEY and CDR2 SMNVEV (reference sequence). The CDR3 coding sequence is TGTGCCAGCAGTTTATTTAGCGGGAGCTCCTACAATGAGCAGTTCTTC. Translation gives CASSLFSGSSYNEQFF.

The chain has TRBV5-1 and TRBJ1-1, with D possibly matching TRBD1 (5 bases). The CDR3 sequence is 13 residues long. Trimming shortened V by 4 bases and J by 4 bases, and 11 bases separated the two germline ends. Germline V gene data show CDR1 as SGHRS and CDR2 as YFSETQ. The DNA of the CDR3 is TGCGCCAGCAGCCCCACAGGAGCCACTGAAGCTTTCTTT. It encodes CASSPTGATEAFF.

The chain combines TRBV19 with TRBJ2-1; TRBD2 matches at 7 bases. Trimming took 4 bases from V and 5 from J; bases not matched to a gene: 8. The germline V gene encodes CDR1 LNHDA and CDR2 SQIVND (reference sequence). This CDR3 has 15 amino acids. The CDR3 coding sequence is TGTGCCAGTAGTAAGTATAGCGGGTCAAACAATGAGCAGTTCTTC. As protein: CASSKYSGSNNEQFF.

V gene TRBV5-1 combines with J gene TRBJ2-3; TRBD1 might be the D (5 bases). Germline V gives CDR1 SGHRS, CDR2 YFSETQ. The CDR3 loop spans 13 amino acids. V lost 6 bases to trimming and J lost 6 bases, with 14 bases between them. The CDR3 loop is CASTPMGPDTQYF. The CDR3 coding sequence is TGCGCCAGCACACCCATGGGGCCCGATACGCAGTATTTT.

Note on this clone: The sample contains more than one DNA sequence encoding this CDR3. This chain uses TRBV5-4 with TRBJ2-2; D is undetermined. There are 13 residues in the CDR3. Germline CDR1 reads SGHNT; CDR2 reads YYREEE (reference sequence). Trimming removed 0 bases at V and 7 bases at J, with 7 bases between. The CDR3 sequence: CASSLALGGELFF. The CDR3 DNA follows: TGTGCCAGCAGCTTGGCTTTGGGCGGGGAGCTGTTTTTT.

The J gene is TRBJ2-3, the V gene TRBV19; D might be TRBD2 (6 bases). The V and J ends lost 6 bases and 2 bases respectively, with 18 bases between them. The CDR3 covers 16 residues. From germline, CDR1 is LNHDA and CDR2 SQIVND (reference sequence). CDR3 DNA sequence: TGTGCCAGTAGACCGGGACTTCACCGATTCACAGATACGCAGTATTTT. Translation: CASRPGLHRFTDTQYF.

The CDR3 region has the DNA TGCGCCAGCAGTGAGTTAAGACAGTCTTATGGCTACACCTTC. Amino acid sequence: CASSELRQSYGYTF. The rearrangement joins TRBV10-2 to TRBJ1-2; the D gene is possibly TRBD1 (5 bases). Trimming pared 1 base from V and 5 bases from J, leaving 11 bases between. There are 14 residues in the CDR3. Germline V gene data show CDR1 as WSHSY and CDR2 as SAAADI.

The chain has TRBV27 and TRBJ2-7; D gene unclear. The V gene lost 1 base and the J gene lost 3 bases, with 7 bases spanning the gap. The CDR3 loop spans 13 amino acids. Germline V gene sequence: CDR1 MNHEY, CDR2 SMNVEV (reference sequence). CDR3 coding DNA: TGTGCCAGCAGTTTATTAAAGAGCTACGAGCAGTACTTC. This codes for CASSLLKSYEQYF.

V usage is TRBV9 and J usage is TRBJ2-5; D remains ambiguous. The ends were cut back, 4 bases at V and 1 base at J, with 11 bases in the middle. The CDR3 is 14 amino acids. CDR1 is SGDLS, CDR2 YYNGEE, per germline. The CDR3: CASSLRPIQETQYF. Written as DNA, the CDR3 is TGTGCCAGCAGCTTACGCCCTATCCAAGAGACCCAGTACTTC.

The chain is built from TRBV7-8 and TRBJ2-2; D may correspond to TRBD1 or TRBD2 (5 bases each). The V and J ends lost 5 bases and 6 bases respectively, with 19 bases between them. This CDR3 has 16 amino acids. CDR1 is SGHVS and CDR2 is FQNEAQ in the germline V gene. The CDR3, as DNA: TGTGCCAGCAGCCTGGCTGGGACGAACCCTCCCGGGGAGCTGTTTTTT. Its protein product is CASSLAGTNPPGELFF.

This chain uses TRBV7-2 with TRBJ1-5, with TRBD1 matching 8 bases. The junction had 9 bases not matched to a gene; V was cut back by 1 base and J by 7 bases. Germline-derived CDR1 and CDR2 are SGHTA and FQGNSA. This CDR3 comprises 16 residues. The CDR3 DNA is TGTGCCAGCAGCTTAGGACCTCAGGGGGCGGGACAGCCCCAGCATTTT. Amino acids: CASSLGPQGAGQPQHF.

The chain couples TRBV5-1 to TRBJ2-3; no reliable D call. There are 14 residues in the CDR3. Germline CDR1 SGHRS, CDR2 YFSETQ. Trimming removed 1 base at V and 1 base at J, with 7 bases between. The CDR3 here is CASSLTAGTDTQYF. CDR3 sequence (DNA): TGCGCCAGCAGCTTGACCGCCGGCACAGATACGCAGTATTTT.

This chain uses TRBV2 with TRBJ2-7; 11 bases map to TRBD1. V was pared by 6 bases and J by 4 bases, with 11 bases of the junction left unmatched. This CDR3 contains 16 residues. CDR1 is SNHLY and CDR2 is FYNNEI in the germline V gene. CDR3 sequence reads: CASRRSPGQGVYEQYF. CDR3 in DNA: TGTGCCAGCAGGAGAAGCCCGGGACAGGGGGTGTACGAGCAGTACTTC. The full variable domain, rest sourced from reference TRBV2 and TRBJ2-7, is EPEVTQTPSHQVTQMGQEVILRCVPISNHLYFYWYRQILGQKVEFLVSFYNNEISEKSEIFDDQFSVERPDGSNFTLKIRSTKLEDSAMYFCASRRSPGQGVYEQYFGPGTRLTVT.

Remarks on this clone: The same CDR3 also results from other DNA sequences found in this sample. The chain combines TRBV13 with TRBJ2-1; TRBD2 aligns across 8 bases. This CDR3 comprises 15 residues. Germline loops: CDR1 PRHDT, CDR2 FYEKMQ (reference sequence). The V gene end was trimmed by 2 bases and the J gene end by 3 bases; junction bases not matched to a gene: 3. In DNA, the CDR3 is TGTGCCAGCAGCTTATTGGCGGGAGGCTACAATGAGCAGTTCTTC. Translating it yields CASSLLAGGYNEQFF.

This clone is a singleton in its sample. The CDR3 DNA reads as TGCGCCAGCAGCCAATTAGCTGGGGGTCGCACAGATACGCAGTATTTT. Amino acid sequence: CASSQLAGGRTDTQYF. This chain connects TRBV4-3 to TRBJ2-3; D is perhaps TRBD1 or TRBD2 (5 bases each). The CDR3 extends over 16 amino acids. From germline, CDR1 is LGHNA and CDR2 YSLEER. V lost 2 bases and J lost 1, with 13 bases in between.

The genes are TRBV28 and TRBJ2-3; 8 bases are shared with TRBD1. V dropped 5 bases and J dropped 0; count of bases not matched to a gene: 10. The CDR3 contains 17 residues. Germline V CDR1 and CDR2: MDHEN, SYDVKM. CDR3 residues: CASSHQGASFSTDTQYF. In nucleotides, the CDR3 is TGTGCCAGCAGTCACCAGGGGGCTTCGTTCAGCACAGATACGCAGTATTTT. Together with reference TRBV28 and TRBJ2-3, the CDR3 gives the full variable domain: DVKVTQSSRYLVKRTGEKVFLECVQDMDHENMFWYRQDPGLGLRLIYFSYDVKMKEKGDIPEGYSVSREKKERFSLILESASTNQTSMYLCASSHQGASFSTDTQYFGPGTRLTVL.

V is TRBV25-1 and J is TRBJ2-2; 7 bases align to TRBD1. The CDR3 runs 17 residues. V trimming: 2 bases; J trimming: 8 bases; junction bases outside the gene matches: 14. Germline V gene sequence: CDR1 MGHDK, CDR2 SYGVNS. The CDR3 is CASSERKGARIAGELFF. The CDR3, as DNA: TGTGCCAGCAGTGAAAGGAAGGGGGCGCGGATCGCTGGGGAGCTGTTTTTT.

A word on this clone: The same CDR3 is also encoded by other DNA sequences in this sample. The chain has TRBV9 and TRBJ2-7, with TRBD2 matching 11 bases. With V trimmed by 0 bases and J by 4 bases, 3 bases remained unmatched. Per the germline V gene, CDR1 is SGDLS and CDR2 is YYNGEE. The CDR3 covers 15 residues. The CDR3 here is CASSVATSGSYEQYF. In nucleotides, the CDR3 is TGTGCCAGCAGCGTAGCCACTAGCGGGAGTTACGAGCAGTACTTC.